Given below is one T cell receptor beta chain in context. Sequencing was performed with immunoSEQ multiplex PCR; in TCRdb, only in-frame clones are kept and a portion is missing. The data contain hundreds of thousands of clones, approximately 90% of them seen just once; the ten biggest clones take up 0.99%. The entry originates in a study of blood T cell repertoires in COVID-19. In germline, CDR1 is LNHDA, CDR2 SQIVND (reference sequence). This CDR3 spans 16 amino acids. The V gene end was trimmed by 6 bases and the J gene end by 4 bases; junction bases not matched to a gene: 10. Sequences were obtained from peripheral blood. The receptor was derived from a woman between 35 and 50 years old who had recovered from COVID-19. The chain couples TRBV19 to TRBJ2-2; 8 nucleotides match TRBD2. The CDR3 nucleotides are TGTGCCAGTAGGCTCCCGGGGGGGGGCGGCACCGGGGAGCTGTTTTTT. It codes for CASRLPGGGGTGELFF.